Given below is one T cell receptor (beta chain) in context. Trimming took off 0 bases at V and 1 base at J, with 12 bases between the two ends. Germline V gives CDR1 MNHEY, CDR2 SVGAGI. This CDR3 has 16 residues. This sample was included in a study of blood T cell repertoires in COVID-19. Across the whole study: The United States, Italy and Spain were the sources of the acute and convalescent COVID-19 samples. T cells, B-cell-depleted T cells, or PBMCs provided the cDNA or gDNA that served as material.

Profiled with immunoSEQ multiplex PCR; TCRdb holds only in-frame clones, not every one. The data hold some 96,000 clones, with approximately 81% observed a single time. The TCR originated in a human donor in a cohort sampled during active COVID-19. The chain combines TRBV6-5 with TRBJ1-1; D remains ambiguous. The sample taken for sequencing was peripheral blood. CDR3 nucleotide sequence: TGTGCCAGCAGTTACTCGCCGACGGGTTCGAACACTGAAGCTTTCTTT. This gives the protein CASSYSPTGSNTEAFF.